This T cell receptor beta chain comes out of a study of regulatory T cells in long-lasting Graves disease. Whole-study findings and limits: A greater number of public clonotypes (under 3,000) was shared by persistent patients than by new patients (roughly 930). Relative to newly diagnosed Graves' patients, persistent ones had lower TCR diversity. A reduction in accuracy may have resulted from the small sample size.

For TCR beta, libraries came from iRepertoire HTBI primers and Arm-PCR of CDR3 regions. The authors' processing: Segment identification across samples yielded 60 to 80 TRBV and about 14 TRBJ segments. TCRdb re-analysed the multiplex PCR reads in MiXCR, keeping a single row per CDR3 protein. TCRdb assigned the V and J calls; the authors' analysis was not used. The table lists 650,000 to 850,000 distinct CDR3 sequences, about 32% of them singletons. To note about this clonotype: What it recognizes is unknown.

As for time point: persistent/refractory GD, antithyroid drugs over 5 years with positive TRAb. Extracted PBMC RNA gave rise to the TCR library. Germline CDR1 and CDR2: MGHRA and YSYEKL. The V and J ends lost 2 bases and 3 bases respectively, with 13 bases between them. The CDR3 is made up of 15 amino acids. This clonotype originated in a female donor with Graves disease. The chain employs TRBV4-1 and TRBJ2-5; perhaps TRBD1 as D (5 bases). Sequences were derived from peripheral blood mononuclear cells (PBMCs), sampled when the disease was refractory, from a patient treated with antithyroid drugs. In DNA, the CDR3 is TGCGCCAGCAGCCAATTACAGGTCTTGGAAGAGACCCAGTACTTC. This encodes CASSQLQVLEETQYF.